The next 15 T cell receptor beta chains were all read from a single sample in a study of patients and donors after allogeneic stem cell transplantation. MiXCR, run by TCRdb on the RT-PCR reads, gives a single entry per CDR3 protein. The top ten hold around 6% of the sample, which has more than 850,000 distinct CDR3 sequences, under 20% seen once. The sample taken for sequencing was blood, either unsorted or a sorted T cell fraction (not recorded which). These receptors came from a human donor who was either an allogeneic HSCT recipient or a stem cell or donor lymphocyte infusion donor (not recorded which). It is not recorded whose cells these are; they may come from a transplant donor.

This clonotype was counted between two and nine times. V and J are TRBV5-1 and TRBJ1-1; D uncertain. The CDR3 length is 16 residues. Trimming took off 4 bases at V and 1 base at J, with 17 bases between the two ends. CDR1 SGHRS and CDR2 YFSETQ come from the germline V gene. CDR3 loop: CASSNGPRRTNTEAFF. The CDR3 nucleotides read TGCGCCAGCAGCAATGGGCCCCGACGTACGAACACTGAAGCTTTCTTT.

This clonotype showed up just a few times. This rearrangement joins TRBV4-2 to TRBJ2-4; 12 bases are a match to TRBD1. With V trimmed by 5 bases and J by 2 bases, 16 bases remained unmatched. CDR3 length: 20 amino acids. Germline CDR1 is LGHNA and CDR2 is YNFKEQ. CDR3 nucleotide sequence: TGTGCCAGCAGCGTTGAACCGGGACAGGGGGCTAAAGTGTCCAAAAACATTCAGTACTTC. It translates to CASSVEPGQGAKVSKNIQYF.

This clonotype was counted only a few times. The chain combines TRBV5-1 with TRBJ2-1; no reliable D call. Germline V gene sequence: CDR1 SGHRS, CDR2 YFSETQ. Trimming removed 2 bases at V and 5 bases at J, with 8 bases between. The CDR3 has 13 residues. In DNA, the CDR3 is TGCGCCAGCAGCTTTACAGCCGACAATGAGCAGTTCTTC. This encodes CASSFTADNEQFF.

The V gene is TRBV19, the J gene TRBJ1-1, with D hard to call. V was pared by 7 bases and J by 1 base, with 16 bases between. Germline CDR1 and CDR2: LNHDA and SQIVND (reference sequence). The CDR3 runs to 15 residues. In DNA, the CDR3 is TGTGCCAGTAAACCGTTTTACCTGGAGAACACTGAAGCTTTCTTT. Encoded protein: CASKPFYLENTEAFF.

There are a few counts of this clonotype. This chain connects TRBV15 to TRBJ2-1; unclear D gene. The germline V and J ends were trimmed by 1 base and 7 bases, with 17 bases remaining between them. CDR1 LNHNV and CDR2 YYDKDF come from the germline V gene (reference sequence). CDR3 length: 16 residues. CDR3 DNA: TGTGCCACCAGCAGAGTAGGGCCCCTCGGACCTAATGAGCAGTTCTTC. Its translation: CATSRVGPLGPNEQFF.

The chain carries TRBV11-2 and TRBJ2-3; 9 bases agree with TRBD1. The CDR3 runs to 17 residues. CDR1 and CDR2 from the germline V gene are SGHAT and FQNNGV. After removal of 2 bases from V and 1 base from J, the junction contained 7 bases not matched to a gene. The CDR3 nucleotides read TGTGCCAGCAGCTTACCCCGGGACAGGGCACGCACAGATACGCAGTATTTT. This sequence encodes CASSLPRDRARTDTQYF.

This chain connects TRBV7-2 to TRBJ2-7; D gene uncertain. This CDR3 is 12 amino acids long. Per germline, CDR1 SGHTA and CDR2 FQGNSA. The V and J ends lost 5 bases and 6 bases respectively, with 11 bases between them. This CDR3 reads CASSIHDGEQYF. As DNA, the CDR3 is TGTGCCAGCAGCATCCACGACGGCGAGCAGTACTTC.

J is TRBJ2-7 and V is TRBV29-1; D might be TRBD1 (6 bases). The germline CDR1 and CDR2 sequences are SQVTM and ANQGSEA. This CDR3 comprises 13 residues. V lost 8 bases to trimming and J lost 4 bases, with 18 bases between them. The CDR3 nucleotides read TGCAGCACTTCAGGGGCCCCGTTTTACGAGCAGTACTTC. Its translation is CSTSGAPFYEQYF.

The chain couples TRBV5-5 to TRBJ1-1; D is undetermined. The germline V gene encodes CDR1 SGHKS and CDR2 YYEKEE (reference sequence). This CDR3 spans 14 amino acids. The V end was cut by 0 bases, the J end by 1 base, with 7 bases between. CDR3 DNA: TGTGCCAGCAGCTTGGCCCACCGGAACACTGAAGCTTTCTTT. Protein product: CASSLAHRNTEAFF.

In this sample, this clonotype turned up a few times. The CDR3 DNA sequence: TGCAGGGAGGGGAACCGGGACAAGGCCTACGAGCAGTACTTC. Translated, it gives CREGNRDKAYEQYF. This chain connects TRBV20-1 to TRBJ2-7; the D call may be TRBD1 or TRBD2 (6 bases each). Germline V gives CDR1 DFQATT, CDR2 SNEGSKA (reference sequence). This CDR3 has 14 amino acids.

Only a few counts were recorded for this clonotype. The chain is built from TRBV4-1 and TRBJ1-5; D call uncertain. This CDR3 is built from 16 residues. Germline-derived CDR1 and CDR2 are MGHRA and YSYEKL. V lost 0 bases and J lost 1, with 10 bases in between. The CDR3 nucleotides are TGCGCCAGCAGCCAAGATCAGTTTCCCAGCAATCAGCCCCAGCATTTT. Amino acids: CASSQDQFPSNQPQHF.

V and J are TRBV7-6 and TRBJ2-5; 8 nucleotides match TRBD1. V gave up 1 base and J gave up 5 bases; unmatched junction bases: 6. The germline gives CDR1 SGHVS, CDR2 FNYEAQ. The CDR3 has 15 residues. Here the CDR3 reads CASSLGTGFSETQYF. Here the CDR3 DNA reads TGTGCCAGCAGCTTAGGGACAGGGTTTTCCGAGACCCAGTACTTC.

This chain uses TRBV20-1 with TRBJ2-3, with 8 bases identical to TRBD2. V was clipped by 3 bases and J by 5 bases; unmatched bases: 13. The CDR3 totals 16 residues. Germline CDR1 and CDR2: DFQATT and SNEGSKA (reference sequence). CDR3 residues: CSASGRAIQIRDTQYF. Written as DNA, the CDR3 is TGCAGTGCTAGCGGGAGGGCCATTCAGATTAGAGATACGCAGTATTTT.

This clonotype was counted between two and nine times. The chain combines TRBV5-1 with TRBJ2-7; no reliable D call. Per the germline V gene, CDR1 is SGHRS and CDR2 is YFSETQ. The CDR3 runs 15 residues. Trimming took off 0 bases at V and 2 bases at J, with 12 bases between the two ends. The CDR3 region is CASSLAVTAPYEQYF. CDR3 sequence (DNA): TGCGCCAGCAGCTTGGCCGTTACAGCACCCTACGAGCAGTACTTC.

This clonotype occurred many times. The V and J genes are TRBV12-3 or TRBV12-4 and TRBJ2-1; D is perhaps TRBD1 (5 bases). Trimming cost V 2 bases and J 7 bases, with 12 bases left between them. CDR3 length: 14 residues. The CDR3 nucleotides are TGTGCCAGCAGTTTAAGGCAGGGAAGAAATGAGCAGTTCTTC. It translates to CASSLRQGRNEQFF.